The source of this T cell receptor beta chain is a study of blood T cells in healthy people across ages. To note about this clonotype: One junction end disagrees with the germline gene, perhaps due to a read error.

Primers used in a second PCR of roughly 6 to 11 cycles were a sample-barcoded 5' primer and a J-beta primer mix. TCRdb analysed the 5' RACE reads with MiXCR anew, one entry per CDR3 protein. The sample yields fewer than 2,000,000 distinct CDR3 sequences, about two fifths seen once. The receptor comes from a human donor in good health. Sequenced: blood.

CDR3 sequence: CASSLGNLGHTF. DNA of the CDR3: TGTGCCAGCAGCTTAGGTAATCTTGGCCACACCTTC. The chain recombines TRBV7-9 with TRBJ1-2; no definite D call. This CDR3 contains 12 residues. The germline V gene encodes CDR1 SEHNR and CDR2 FQNEAQ (reference sequence).